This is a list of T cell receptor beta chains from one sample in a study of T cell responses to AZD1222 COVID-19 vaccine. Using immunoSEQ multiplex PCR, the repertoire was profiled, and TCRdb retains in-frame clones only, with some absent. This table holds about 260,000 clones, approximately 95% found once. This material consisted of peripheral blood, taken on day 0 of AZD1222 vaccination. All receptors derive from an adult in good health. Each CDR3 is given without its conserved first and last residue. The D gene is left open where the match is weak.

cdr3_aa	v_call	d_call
ASNPRQRSYNEQF	TRBV27	.
ASSLGASGNQETQY	TRBV11-3	TRBD2
ASSTGQSTYGYT	TRBV19	.
ASSSGGSRNTQY	TRBV6-5	TRBD2
ASSKTSEPYEQY	TRBV18	TRBD2
ASSPGGPYGYT	TRBV7-2	.
ASSSSSGGSYEQY	TRBV27	TRBD2
ASGLGGYGYT	TRBV28	.
ASSQTKEKLF	TRBV28	.
ASSLGSFQPQH	TRBV11-2	.
ASNNLGGLSPGANVLT	TRBV19	.
ASSQEQGKEKLF	TRBV4-3	.
ASSFGQGTFSYEQY	TRBV27	TRBD1
APPWGRSYGYT	TRBV7-7	.
ASSPGLGGVVTDTQY	TRBV18	.
ASSSVSGYT	TRBV28	.
SASTGQGTDTQY	TRBV29-1	.
ASSLEPSNNEQF	TRBV7-2	.
ASRGGGPLNEQF	TRBV28	.
ATSDPTSGRAMNEQF	TRBV24-1	TRBD2
ASSPLGATNEKLF	TRBV5-1	.
ASSLIGGAQPQH	TRBV27	.
ASSTMTSGSPYEQY	TRBV28	TRBD2
ASSYYPDRASEKLF	TRBV5-4	TRBD1
ASSSGGLAGDEQF	TRBV11-3	TRBD2
ASNVAGGILAKNIQY	TRBV28	TRBD2
ASRFGRRSDTQY	TRBV6-5	.
AIRIRGQGSGEQY	TRBV10-3	TRBD1
ACGVVGSNQPQH	TRBV30	.
ASSLVPGDTQY	TRBV5-1	.
ASSSTRTQEYGYT	TRBV11-2	.
ASSAQGNTEAF	TRBV2	.
ASSSGQSYEQY	TRBV6-5	.
ASSEIGQGIRQY	TRBV2	.
ASSPRTSGQETQY	TRBV7-8	TRBD2
ASSLKRGASYEQY	TRBV2	TRBD2